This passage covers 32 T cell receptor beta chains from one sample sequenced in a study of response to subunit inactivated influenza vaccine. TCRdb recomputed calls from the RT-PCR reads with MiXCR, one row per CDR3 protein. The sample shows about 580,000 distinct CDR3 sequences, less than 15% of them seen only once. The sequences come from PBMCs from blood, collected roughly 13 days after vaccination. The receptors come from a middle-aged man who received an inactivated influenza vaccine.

This chain's CDR3 is CASSDDIRDHEQYF. The CDR3 region has the DNA TGCGCCAGCAGTGACGATATCAGGGACCACGAGCAGTACTTC. This chain links TRBV10-1 with TRBJ2-7; D tentatively fits TRBD1 or TRBD2 (5 bases each). This CDR3 region has 14 residues. Germline-derived CDR1 and CDR2 are WNHNN and SYGVQD (reference sequence). V was pared by 3 bases and J by 5 bases, with 14 bases between.

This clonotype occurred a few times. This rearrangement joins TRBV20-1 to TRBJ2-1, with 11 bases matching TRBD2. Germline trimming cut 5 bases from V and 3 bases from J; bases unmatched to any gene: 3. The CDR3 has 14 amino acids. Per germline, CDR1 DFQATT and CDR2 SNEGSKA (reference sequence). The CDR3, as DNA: TGCAGTGCTCCGGGACTAGCGGACTACAATGAGCAGTTCTTC. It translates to CSAPGLADYNEQFF.

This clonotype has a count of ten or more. CDR3 in DNA: TGCAGTGCTCACCGACAGGGTTTGGGCCACGAGCAGTACTTC. It encodes CSAHRQGLGHEQYF. V gene TRBV20-1 combines with J gene TRBJ2-7, with TRBD1 matching 7 bases. V lost 5 bases and J lost 5; bases outside the gene matches: 12. The V gene's germline CDR1 is DFQATT and CDR2 SNEGSKA (reference sequence). This CDR3 region has 14 residues.

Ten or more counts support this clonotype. The CDR3 reads CASSQVSESTNEKLFF. The CDR3 coding sequence is TGTGCCAGCAGCCAAGTTTCGGAGTCAACTAATGAAAAACTGTTTTTT. The V call is TRBV4-2, the J call TRBJ1-4; D unclear. CDR1 and CDR2 from the germline V gene are LGHNA and YNFKEQ. This CDR3 has 16 residues. V lost 1 base and J 0 bases, leaving 9 bases between the germline ends.

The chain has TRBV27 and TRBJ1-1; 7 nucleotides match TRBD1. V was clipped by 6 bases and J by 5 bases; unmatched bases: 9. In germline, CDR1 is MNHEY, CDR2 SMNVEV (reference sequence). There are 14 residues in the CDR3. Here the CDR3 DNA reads TGTGCCAGCAGCATACAGGGGATGGGGACTGAAGCTTTCTTT. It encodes CASSIQGMGTEAFF.

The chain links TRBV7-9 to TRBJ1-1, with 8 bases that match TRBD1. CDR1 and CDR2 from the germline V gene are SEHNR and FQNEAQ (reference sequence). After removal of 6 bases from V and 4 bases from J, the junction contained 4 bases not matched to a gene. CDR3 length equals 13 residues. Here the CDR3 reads CASRLTGVTEAFF. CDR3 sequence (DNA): TGTGCCAGCAGATTGACAGGGGTCACTGAAGCTTTCTTT.

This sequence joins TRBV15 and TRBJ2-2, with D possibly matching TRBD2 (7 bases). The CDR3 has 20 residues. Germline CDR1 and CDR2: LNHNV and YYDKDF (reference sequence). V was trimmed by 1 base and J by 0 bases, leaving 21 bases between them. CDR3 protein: CATSRGRGGLNLPNTGELFF. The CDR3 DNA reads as TGTGCCACCAGCAGAGGGAGGGGGGGCCTCAACTTACCGAACACCGGGGAGCTGTTTTTT. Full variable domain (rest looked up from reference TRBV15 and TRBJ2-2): DAMVIQNPRYQVTQFGKPVTLSCSQTLNHNVMYWYQQKSSQAPKLLFHYYDKDFNNEADTPDNFQSRRPNTSFCFLDIRSPGLGDTAMYLCATSRGRGGLNLPNTGELFFGEGSRLTVL.

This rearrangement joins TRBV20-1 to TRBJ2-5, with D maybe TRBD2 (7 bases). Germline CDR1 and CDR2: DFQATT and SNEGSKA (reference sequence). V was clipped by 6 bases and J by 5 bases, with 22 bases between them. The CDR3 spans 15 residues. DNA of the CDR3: TGCAGTGCCGGGAGAGGGGGGAGGGCAGGGGAGACCCAGTACTTC. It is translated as CSAGRGGRAGETQYF.

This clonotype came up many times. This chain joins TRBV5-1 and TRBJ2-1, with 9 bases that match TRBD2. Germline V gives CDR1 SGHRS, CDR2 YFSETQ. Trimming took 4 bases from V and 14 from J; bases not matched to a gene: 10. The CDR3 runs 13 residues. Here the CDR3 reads CASSLTRLAVEFF. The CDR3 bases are TGCGCCAGCAGCCTTACTCGACTAGCGGTCGAGTTCTTC.

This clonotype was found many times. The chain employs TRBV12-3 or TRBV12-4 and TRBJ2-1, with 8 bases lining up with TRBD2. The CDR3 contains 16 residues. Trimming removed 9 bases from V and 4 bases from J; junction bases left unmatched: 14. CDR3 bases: TGTGCCAGTTTCCCTCTCGGGGGGGGCACTTACAATGAGCAGTTCTTC. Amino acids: CASFPLGGGTYNEQFF.

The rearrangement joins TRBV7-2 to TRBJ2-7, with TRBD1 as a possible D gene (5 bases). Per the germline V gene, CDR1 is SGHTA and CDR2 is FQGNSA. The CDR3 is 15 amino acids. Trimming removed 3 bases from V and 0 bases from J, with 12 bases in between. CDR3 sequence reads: CASSFLGRGSYEQYF. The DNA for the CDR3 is TGTGCCAGCAGCTTCTTGGGGCGAGGCTCCTACGAGCAGTACTTC.

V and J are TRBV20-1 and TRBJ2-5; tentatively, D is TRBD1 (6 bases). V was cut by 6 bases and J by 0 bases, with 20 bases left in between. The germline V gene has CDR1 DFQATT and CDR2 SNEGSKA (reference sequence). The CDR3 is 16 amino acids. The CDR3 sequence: CSAQPKDSSYQETQYF. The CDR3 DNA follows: TGCAGTGCGCAACCCAAGGACAGTTCTTACCAAGAGACCCAGTACTTC.

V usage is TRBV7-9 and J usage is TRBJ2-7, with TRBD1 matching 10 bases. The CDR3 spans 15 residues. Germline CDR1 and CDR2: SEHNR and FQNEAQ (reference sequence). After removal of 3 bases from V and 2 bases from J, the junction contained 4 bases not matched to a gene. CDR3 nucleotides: TGTGCCAGCAGCTTGGACAGGGGGATAACCTACGAGCAGTACTTC. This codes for CASSLDRGITYEQYF. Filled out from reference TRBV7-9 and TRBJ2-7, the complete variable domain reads DTGVSQNPRHKITKRGQNVTFRCDPISEHNRLYWYRQTLGQGPEFLTYFQNEAQLEKSRLLSDRFSAERPKGSFSTLEIQRTEQGDSAMYLCASSLDRGITYEQYFGPGTRLTVT.

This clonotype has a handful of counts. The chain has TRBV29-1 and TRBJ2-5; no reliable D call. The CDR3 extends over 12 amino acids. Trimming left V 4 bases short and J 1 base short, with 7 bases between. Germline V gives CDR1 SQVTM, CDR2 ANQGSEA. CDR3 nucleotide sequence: TGCAGCGTTGGAAAGGGCCAAGAGACCCAGTACTTC. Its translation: CSVGKGQETQYF.

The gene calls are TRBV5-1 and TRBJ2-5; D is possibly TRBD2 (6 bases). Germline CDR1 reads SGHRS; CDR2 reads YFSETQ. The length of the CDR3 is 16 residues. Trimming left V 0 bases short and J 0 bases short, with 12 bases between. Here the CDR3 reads CASSLAMIADQETQYF. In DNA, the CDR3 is TGCGCCAGCAGCTTGGCCATGATAGCGGACCAAGAGACCCAGTACTTC.

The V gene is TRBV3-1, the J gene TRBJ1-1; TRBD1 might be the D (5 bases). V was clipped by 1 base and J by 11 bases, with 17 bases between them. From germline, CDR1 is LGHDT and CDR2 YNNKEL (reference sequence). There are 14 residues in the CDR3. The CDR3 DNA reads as TGTGCCAGCAGCCAAGCGGGGACCCCTGAGACGGCTTTCTTT. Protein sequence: CASSQAGTPETAFF.

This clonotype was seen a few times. CDR3 residues: CASSLSAPGEQYF. For the CDR3, the DNA is TGTGCCAGCAGTTTATCTGCTCCCGGGGAGCAGTACTTC. The chain uses TRBV28 and TRBJ2-7; D remains unclear. Germline CDR1 MDHEN, CDR2 SYDVKM. CDR3 size: 13 residues. V lost 1 base to trimming and J lost 7 bases, with 11 bases between them.

In DNA, the CDR3 is TGTGCCAGCAGTTACGGCAGGGGGACTGAGCAGTTCTTC. It specifies CASSYGRGTEQFF. This chain joins TRBV6-5 and TRBJ2-1; 7 bases line up with TRBD1. This CDR3 contains 13 residues. Germline trimming cut 2 bases from V and 9 bases from J; bases unmatched to any gene: 4. Germline lookup yields CDR1 MNHEY and CDR2 SVGAGI.

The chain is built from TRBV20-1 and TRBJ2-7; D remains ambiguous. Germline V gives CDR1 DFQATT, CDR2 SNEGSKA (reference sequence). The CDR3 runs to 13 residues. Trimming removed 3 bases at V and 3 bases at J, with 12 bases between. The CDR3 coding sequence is TGCAGTGCTAGTGGTAGACCTGTCTACGAGCAGTACTTC. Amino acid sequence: CSASGRPVYEQYF.

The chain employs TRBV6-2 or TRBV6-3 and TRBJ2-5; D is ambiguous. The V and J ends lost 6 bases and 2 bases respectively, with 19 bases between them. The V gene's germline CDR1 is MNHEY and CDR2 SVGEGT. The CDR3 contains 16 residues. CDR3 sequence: CASSQTTSPLQETQYF. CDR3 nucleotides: TGTGCCAGCAGCCAAACGACCAGTCCCCTTCAAGAGACCCAGTACTTC.

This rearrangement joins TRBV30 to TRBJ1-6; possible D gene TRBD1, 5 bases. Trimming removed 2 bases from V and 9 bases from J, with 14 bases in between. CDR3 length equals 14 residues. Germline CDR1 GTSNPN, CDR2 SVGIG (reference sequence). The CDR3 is CAWSTTVFSSPLHF. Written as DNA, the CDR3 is TGTGCCTGGAGTACGACAGTGTTTAGTTCACCCCTCCACTTT.

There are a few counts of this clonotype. CDR3 nucleotides: TGTGCCAGCAGCACCCTGGACATCTACGAGCAGTACTTC. As protein: CASSTLDIYEQYF. The chain carries TRBV12-3 or TRBV12-4 and TRBJ2-7; D perhaps matches TRBD1 (5 bases). This CDR3 region has 13 residues. Between the trimmed V and J ends, which lost 6 bases and 3 bases, there was a span of 12 bases.

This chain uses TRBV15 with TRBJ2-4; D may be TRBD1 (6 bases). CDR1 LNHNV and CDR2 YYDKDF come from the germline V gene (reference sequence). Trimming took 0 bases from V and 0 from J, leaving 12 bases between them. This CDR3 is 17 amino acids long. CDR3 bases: TGTGCCACCAGCAGAGATCGAGGGACATTAGCCAAAAACATTCAGTACTTC. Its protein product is CATSRDRGTLAKNIQYF.

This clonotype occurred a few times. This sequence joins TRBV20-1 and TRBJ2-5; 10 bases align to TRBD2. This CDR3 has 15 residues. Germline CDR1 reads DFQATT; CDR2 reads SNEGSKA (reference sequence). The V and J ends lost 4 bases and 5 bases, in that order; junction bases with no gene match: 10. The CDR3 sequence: CSATPASGGGETQYF. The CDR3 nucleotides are TGCAGTGCTACCCCAGCTAGCGGGGGTGGGGAGACCCAGTACTTC.

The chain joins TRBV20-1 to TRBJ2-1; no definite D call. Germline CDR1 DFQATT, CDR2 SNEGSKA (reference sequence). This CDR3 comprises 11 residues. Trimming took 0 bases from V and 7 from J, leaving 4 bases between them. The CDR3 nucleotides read TGCAGTGCTAGAGATTGTAATGAGCAGTTCTTC. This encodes CSARDCNEQFF.

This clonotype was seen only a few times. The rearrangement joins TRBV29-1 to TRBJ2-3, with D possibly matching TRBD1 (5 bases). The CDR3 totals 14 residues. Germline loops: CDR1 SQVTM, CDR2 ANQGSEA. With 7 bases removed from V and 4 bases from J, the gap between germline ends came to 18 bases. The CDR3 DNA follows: TGCAGCGCAGGGTCGAGACTCACGTCAGATACGCAGTATTTT. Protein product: CSAGSRLTSDTQYF.

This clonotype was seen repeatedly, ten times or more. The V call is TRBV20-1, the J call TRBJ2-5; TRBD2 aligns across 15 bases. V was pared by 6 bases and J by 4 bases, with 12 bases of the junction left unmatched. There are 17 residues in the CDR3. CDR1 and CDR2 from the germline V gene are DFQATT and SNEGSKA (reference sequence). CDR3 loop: CSARRTSGGAVRETQYF. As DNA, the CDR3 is TGCAGTGCACGAAGGACTAGCGGGGGGGCTGTTAGAGAGACCCAGTACTTC.

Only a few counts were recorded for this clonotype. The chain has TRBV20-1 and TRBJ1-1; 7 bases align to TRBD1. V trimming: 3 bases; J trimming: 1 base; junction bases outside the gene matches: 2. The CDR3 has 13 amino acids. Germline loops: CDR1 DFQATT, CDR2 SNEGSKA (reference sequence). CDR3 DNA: TGCAGTGCTAGGGGACAGCAGAACACTGAAGCTTTCTTT. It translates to CSARGQQNTEAFF.

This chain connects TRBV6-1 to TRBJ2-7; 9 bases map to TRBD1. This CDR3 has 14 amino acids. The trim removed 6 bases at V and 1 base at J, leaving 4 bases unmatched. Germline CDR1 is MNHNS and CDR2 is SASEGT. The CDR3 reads CASSTGGASYEQYF. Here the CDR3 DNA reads TGTGCCAGCAGCACAGGGGGCGCATCCTACGAGCAGTACTTC.

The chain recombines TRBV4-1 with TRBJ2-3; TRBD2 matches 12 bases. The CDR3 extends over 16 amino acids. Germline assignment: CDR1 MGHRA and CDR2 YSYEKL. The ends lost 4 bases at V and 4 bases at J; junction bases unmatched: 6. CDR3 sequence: CASSRSSGGVSDTQYF. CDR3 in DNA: TGCGCCAGCAGCCGGTCTAGCGGGGGGGTATCAGATACGCAGTATTTT.

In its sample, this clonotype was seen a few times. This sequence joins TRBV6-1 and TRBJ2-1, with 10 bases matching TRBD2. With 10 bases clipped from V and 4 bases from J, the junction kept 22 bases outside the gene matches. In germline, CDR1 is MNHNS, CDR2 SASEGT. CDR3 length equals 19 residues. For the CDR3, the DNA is TGTGCCACCCCTAAGGGGTTAGCGGGAGGTAGGGGACCATACAATGAGCAGTTCTTC. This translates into CATPKGLAGGRGPYNEQFF.

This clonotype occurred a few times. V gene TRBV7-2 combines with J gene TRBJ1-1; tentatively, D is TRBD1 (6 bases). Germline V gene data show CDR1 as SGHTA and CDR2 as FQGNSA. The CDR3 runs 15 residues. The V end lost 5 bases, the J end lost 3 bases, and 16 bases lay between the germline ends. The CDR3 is CASSKPNRADTEAFF. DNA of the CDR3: TGTGCCAGCAGCAAACCGAACAGGGCGGACACTGAAGCTTTCTTT.